The 26 T cell receptor beta chains below were found in one sample sequenced in a study of low-dose radiotherapy and immunotherapy resistance in tumors. Gene-specific TRAV and TRBV primers were used for first-strand cDNA, covering alpha and beta chains. TCRs underwent 15 to 25 PCR cycles of amplification with a constant-region primer and V-primer adapter. TCRdb ran MiXCR on the reads and lists one entry per CDR3 protein. The sample consists of 54,000 or so distinct CDR3 sequences, about 25% of them appearing once. Time point specified: before trial treatment. This sample comprised PBMCs, obtained before treatment. The receptors derive from a male donor with prostate cancer.

This clonotype was counted only a few times. V gene TRBV20-1 combines with J gene TRBJ1-1; D is unclear. Germline V gene data show CDR1 as DFQATT and CDR2 as SNEGSKA (reference sequence). Trimming removed 2 bases from V and 4 bases from J, with 23 bases in between. This CDR3 spans 17 amino acids. The DNA of the CDR3 is TGCAGTGCTAGACGAGCCGCTAGAGTAGTAGTTGGCACTGAAGCTTTCTTT. Amino acid sequence: CSARRAARVVVGTEAFF.

This clonotype was seen ten or more times. The chain's CDR3 is CASSSTGGRGETQYF. The CDR3 DNA sequence: TGTGCCAGCTCATCGACGGGTGGCAGGGGAGAGACCCAGTACTTC. V gene TRBV18 combines with J gene TRBJ2-5, with D possibly being TRBD1 (6 bases). This CDR3 has 15 amino acids. Looked up from germline, CDR1 is KGHSH and CDR2 is LQKENI. Trimming pared 5 bases from V and 4 bases from J, leaving 17 bases between.

This clonotype was counted between two and nine times. The chain joins TRBV9 to TRBJ2-1, with TRBD2 matching 14 bases. This CDR3 is 19 amino acids long. In germline, CDR1 is SGDLS, CDR2 YYNGEE. The ends lost 4 bases at V and 0 bases at J; junction bases unmatched: 9. For the CDR3, the DNA is TGTGCCAGCAGCTCCGGGACTAGCGGGGGAACCAGCTCCTACAATGAGCAGTTCTTC. It specifies CASSSGTSGGTSSYNEQFF.

The chain joins TRBV27 to TRBJ1-1; a weak D match, TRBD1 (6 bases). V gave up 0 bases and J gave up 11 bases, with 13 bases separating them. Germline values: CDR1 MNHEY, CDR2 SMNVEV (reference sequence). The length of the CDR3 is 13 residues. The CDR3 loop reads CASSLSTGIEAFF. The CDR3 nucleotides are TGTGCCAGCAGTTTATCGACAGGAATCGAGGCTTTCTTT.

About this clonotype: This likely came from a read error, as a far larger clone is one base away. The chain recombines TRBV12-3 or TRBV12-4 with TRBJ2-1; D might be TRBD1 (5 bases). The CDR3 sequence is 14 residues long. Trimming pared 3 bases from V and 10 bases from J, leaving 16 bases between. Written as DNA, the CDR3 is TGTGCCAGCAGTTTGGGGCAGGTATCGCACGAGCAGTTCTTC. It specifies CASSLGQVSHEQFF.

Of note for this clonotype: This likely stems from a read error, as it lies one base from a far larger clone. Because it lacks the conserved phenylalanine or tryptophan at the end, this CDR3 is likely a read error. The J gene is TRBJ2-5, the V gene TRBV5-8, with 8 bases fitting TRBD2. The CDR3 consists of 14 residues. V lost 3 bases, J lost 1 base, and 2 bases stayed unmatched. CDR1 and CDR2 (germline): SGHTS, YDEGEE. CDR3 DNA sequence: TGTGCCAGCAGCTCCGGACTAGCCCAAGAGACCCAGTACTTA. It is translated as CASSSGLAQETQYL.

Written as DNA, the CDR3 is TGTGCCTGGAGTGGAGGCTACAATGAGCAGTTCTTC. Translated: CAWSGGYNEQFF. V is TRBV30 and J is TRBJ2-1; D gene uncertain. The V and J ends lost 1 base and 3 bases respectively, with 4 bases between them. CDR1 and CDR2 (germline): GTSNPN, SVGIG (reference sequence). This CDR3 contains 12 residues.

This clonotype was seen at least ten times. The chain joins TRBV28 to TRBJ1-2; no clear D. Germline V gene sequence: CDR1 MDHEN, CDR2 SYDVKM. The CDR3 spans 13 residues. V was trimmed by 5 bases and J by 2 bases, leaving 9 bases between them. CDR3 bases: TGTGCCAGCAGTCCGCTTGGGAACTATGGCTACACCTTC. Protein: CASSPLGNYGYTF.

This chain connects TRBV11-2 to TRBJ2-1, with D tentatively TRBD2 (6 bases). Germline values: CDR1 SGHAT, CDR2 FQNNGV. V dropped 5 bases and J dropped 12 bases, with 11 bases sitting between them. This CDR3 contains 11 residues. The DNA of the CDR3 is TGTGCCAGCAGCCCGGGGGTGGGGCAGTTCTTC. Amino acids: CASSPGVGQFF.

This clonotype came up many times. The gene calls are TRBV12-5 and TRBJ2-2; a possible D gene is TRBD1 (6 bases). The CDR3 sequence is 15 residues long. Per germline, CDR1 LGHNT and CDR2 FRNRAP. Trimming took off 1 base at V and 6 bases at J, with 12 bases between the two ends. CDR3 nucleotides: TGTGCTAGTGGTTTGGACCCACAGGGCGCCGGGGAGCTGTTTTTT. It encodes CASGLDPQGAGELFF.

The sample holds many counts of this clonotype. The chain recombines TRBV14 with TRBJ2-2, with 7 positions matching TRBD2. The CDR3 has 17 residues. Trimming cost V 4 bases and J 3 bases; bases outside gene matches: 11. Germline lookup yields CDR1 SGHDN and CDR2 FVKESK. CDR3 bases: TGTGCCAGCAGCCCCCCCCGCGAGGCGGGAGACACCGGGGAGCTGTTTTTT. Translation gives CASSPPREAGDTGELFF.

In its sample, this clonotype was seen many times. The CDR3 region is CASSLVGGSGYTF. For the CDR3, the DNA is TGTGCCAGCAGTTTGGTGGGGGGGTCCGGCTACACCTTC. The V and J genes are TRBV12-3 or TRBV12-4 and TRBJ1-2; D might be TRBD1 (5 bases). CDR3 length equals 13 residues. V was pared by 3 bases and J by 8 bases, with 13 bases between.

This clonotype was detected ten times or more. The gene calls are TRBV4-2 and TRBJ1-5; D may be TRBD1 (5 bases). Germline assignment: CDR1 LGHNA and CDR2 YNFKEQ. Trimming took 0 bases from V and 7 from J, leaving 7 bases between them. The CDR3 covers 13 residues. The CDR3 loop is CASSQDGGQPQHF. The DNA of the CDR3 is TGTGCCAGCAGCCAAGATGGGGGACAGCCCCAGCATTTT.

This clonotype has at least ten counts. The gene calls are TRBV30 and TRBJ1-5; tentatively, D is TRBD1 (5 bases). With 5 bases removed from V and 1 base from J, the gap between germline ends came to 12 bases. This CDR3 is 14 amino acids long. Per the germline V gene, CDR1 is GTSNPN and CDR2 is SVGIG (reference sequence). The CDR3 DNA sequence: TGTGCCTGGGGGTGGGGGGAAAGCAATCAGCCCCAGCATTTT. Its translation: CAWGWGESNQPQHF.

This clonotype was recorded at least ten times. This chain joins TRBV3-1 and TRBJ1-2; perhaps TRBD1 as D (5 bases). V was pared by 4 bases and J by 3 bases, with 15 bases between. Germline CDR1 reads LGHDT; CDR2 reads YNNKEL (reference sequence). The CDR3 covers 15 residues. For the CDR3, the DNA is TGTGCCAGCAGCCCGTCGGACCTGGGGCACTATGGCTACACCTTC. Its translation is CASSPSDLGHYGYTF.

This clonotype appeared many times. V usage is TRBV20-1 and J usage is TRBJ1-3; 7 bases match TRBD1. The CDR3 runs to 14 residues. Trimming cost V 6 bases and J 4 bases; bases outside gene matches: 9. Germline V CDR1 and CDR2: DFQATT, SNEGSKA (reference sequence). This CDR3 reads CSADRGGEGNTIYF. The CDR3 nucleotides are TGCAGTGCCGACCGAGGGGGCGAGGGAAACACCATATATTTT.

The gene calls are TRBV6-8 and TRBJ1-1; no definite D call. This CDR3 region has 11 residues. Trimming removed 6 bases from V and 6 bases from J, with 8 bases in between. The V gene's germline CDR1 is MNHGY and CDR2 SAAAGT. This CDR3 reads CASRGGAEAFF. In DNA, the CDR3 is TGTGCCAGCAGGGGAGGAGCTGAAGCTTTCTTT.

The chain employs TRBV7-2 and TRBJ2-1; 7 bases agree with TRBD2. The trim removed 6 bases at V and 3 bases at J, leaving 5 bases unmatched. The CDR3 has 14 residues. Germline V lookup: CDR1 SGHTA, CDR2 FQGNSA. CDR3 protein: CASSLGGYYNEQFF. The CDR3 bases are TGTGCCAGCAGTCTCGGGGGGTACTACAATGAGCAGTTCTTC.

In its sample, this clonotype was seen many times. V usage is TRBV29-1 and J usage is TRBJ2-5; 9 positions agree with TRBD2. The CDR3 has 14 amino acids. J lost 5 bases, V lost 7 bases, and 11 bases had no gene match. The V gene's germline CDR1 is SQVTM and CDR2 ANQGSEA. The CDR3 region is CSASGGQSLETQYF. CDR3 nucleotide sequence: TGCAGCGCAAGCGGGGGGCAGTCACTGGAGACCCAGTACTTC.

This clonotype appeared many times. J is TRBJ2-1 and V is TRBV20-1, with D hard to call. The germline CDR1 and CDR2 sequences are DFQATT and SNEGSKA (reference sequence). The ends were cut back, 0 bases at V and 9 bases at J, with 12 bases in the middle. This CDR3 comprises 13 residues. The CDR3 loop is CSARENRVGEQFF. CDR3 nucleotide sequence: TGCAGTGCTAGAGAAAACAGAGTCGGTGAGCAGTTCTTC.

The sample holds many counts of this clonotype. J is TRBJ2-3 and V is TRBV29-1; D uncertain. Trimming took 4 bases from V and 4 from J, leaving 18 bases between them. Germline V gene lookup returns CDR1 SQVTM and CDR2 ANQGSEA. This CDR3 comprises 15 residues. The CDR3 sequence: CSVAVWEESPDTQYF. CDR3 DNA sequence: TGCAGCGTTGCAGTGTGGGAAGAGTCACCAGATACGCAGTATTTT.

Ten or more counts support this clonotype. V is TRBV20-1 and J is TRBJ2-3; 13 nucleotides line up with TRBD2. Germline V gives CDR1 DFQATT, CDR2 SNEGSKA (reference sequence). The CDR3 has 16 amino acids. J gave up 1 base and V 3 bases, and 4 bases lay outside the gene matches. The chain's CDR3 is CSARKTSGGGTDTQYF. The CDR3 DNA follows: TGCAGTGCTAGGAAAACTAGCGGGGGGGGCACAGATACGCAGTATTTT.

This clonotype was counted at least ten times. The rearrangement links TRBV10-3 to TRBJ2-5; D unresolved. CDR1 is ENHRY, CDR2 SYGVKD, per germline. The CDR3 is made up of 11 amino acids. V was pared by 6 bases and J by 5 bases, with 7 bases between. The CDR3 coding sequence is TGTGCCATCAGGACCGGGGAGACCCAGTACTTC. The encoded protein is CAIRTGETQYF.

The chain couples TRBV21-1 to TRBJ2-1; TRBD1 is the table's D call, not checked against the DNA. TRBV21-1 corresponds to a pseudogene. CDR3 length: 17 residues. CDR3 DNA sequence: TGTGCCAGCAGCCACACGACGGAGCGGGCGCGCTACAATGAGCAGTTCTTC. It encodes CASSHTTERARYNEQFF.

This clonotype was seen a handful of times. This chain uses TRBV20-1 with TRBJ1-2; 9 nucleotides align to TRBD1. The V segment lost 0 bases and the J segment 6 bases; nucleotides outside the gene matches: 5. This CDR3 spans 14 amino acids. Per germline, CDR1 DFQATT and CDR2 SNEGSKA (reference sequence). The CDR3 sequence is CSARDGTGPNGYTF. The CDR3 DNA reads as TGCAGTGCTAGAGATGGGACAGGGCCCAATGGCTACACCTTC.

This clonotype was recorded at least ten times. V gene TRBV3-1 combines with J gene TRBJ2-1, with TRBD2 matching 9 bases. V dropped 3 bases and J dropped 5; count of bases not matched to a gene: 2. CDR3 length: 14 amino acids. Germline V gene data show CDR1 as LGHDT and CDR2 as YNNKEL (reference sequence). The CDR3: CASSQGLAHNEQFF. Written as DNA, the CDR3 is TGTGCCAGCAGCCAGGGACTAGCCCACAATGAGCAGTTCTTC.